Sequencing of this T cell receptor beta chain was carried out in a study of OX40 agonist ivuxolimab in advanced cancers. Across the study: Ivuxolimab was delivered to patients intravenously every 2 weeks at doses spanning 0.01 to 10 mg/kg.

On this clone: The antigen is unknown.

Study-level results: Determination of antigen specificity was not performed for the expanded peripheral T cells.

This CDR3 contains 16 residues. CDR1 MNHEY and CDR2 SMNVEV come from the germline V gene (reference sequence). The V and J ends lost 10 bases and 0 bases respectively, with 20 bases between them. The data were produced by immunoSEQ multiplex PCR, yet TCRdb's version contains in-frame clones alone and is incomplete. The repertoire holds tens of thousands of clones, with 76% as singletons. Individuals having autoimmune disease history or systemic immunosuppression were not enrolled. The sequence came from an adult with an advanced solid tumor such as melanoma, head and neck, liver or kidney cancer. The sequencing used CD4+ or CD8+ T cells sorted from blood, collected in a trial of the OX40 agonist ivuxolimab. The chain combines TRBV27 with TRBJ2-3, with D perhaps matching TRBD1 (5 bases). The CDR3 here is CATANLGQFSTDTQYF. The CDR3, as DNA: TGTGCCACCGCCAACTTAGGACAATTTAGCACAGATACGCAGTATTTT.